This paragraph reports one T cell receptor beta chain. Antigen specificity is unknown. Germline CDR1 MNHNY, CDR2 SVGAGI (reference sequence). This CDR3 has 14 residues. V lost 8 bases and J lost 2, with 15 bases in between. Some clones are missing from TCRdb's copy, which holds only in-frame ones; the method was immunoSEQ multiplex PCR. The repertoire includes about 82,000 clones, around 90% of them detected once, and over 7% sits in the top ten. This sample stems from a study of OX40 agonist ivuxolimab in advanced cancers. Across the study: Partial response was recorded in three patients: one hepatocellular carcinoma and two cutaneous melanoma cases. Broader study findings: CD8+ T cells (on average) carried more expanded clones than CD4+ T cells.

The chain employs TRBV6-6 and TRBJ1-1; D is unresolved. The source was CD4+ or CD8+ T cells sorted from blood, collected in a trial of the OX40 agonist ivuxolimab. The receptor was isolated from an adult with an advanced solid tumor such as melanoma, head and neck, liver or kidney cancer. CDR3 coding DNA: TGTGCCAGCGGGCCCTGGGGATCAAACACTGAAGCTTTCTTT. Protein product: CASGPWGSNTEAFF.